This T cell receptor (beta chain) was sequenced for a study of T cell repertoires in cytomegalovirus infection. TCRdb re-analysed the reads in MiXCR, keeping a single row per CDR3 protein. The sample shows about 310,000 distinct CDR3 sequences, 9.6% of them seen only once. V shed 2 bases and J 6 bases; nucleotides not matched to a gene: 6. The CDR3 runs to 14 residues. Germline loops: CDR1 LGHDT, CDR2 YNNKEL (reference sequence). The sample holds a few counts of this clonotype. V is TRBV3-1 and J is TRBJ2-7; 8 bases agree with TRBD1. The TCR sequence derives from a human donor in good health (CMV status not recorded). Some clones in this sample may be carry-over from other donors' samples. The material sequenced was PBMCs. This CDR3 is CASSQTTGVGEQYF. CDR3 nucleotides: TGTGCCAGCAGCCAAACGACAGGGGTCGGCGAGCAGTACTTC.